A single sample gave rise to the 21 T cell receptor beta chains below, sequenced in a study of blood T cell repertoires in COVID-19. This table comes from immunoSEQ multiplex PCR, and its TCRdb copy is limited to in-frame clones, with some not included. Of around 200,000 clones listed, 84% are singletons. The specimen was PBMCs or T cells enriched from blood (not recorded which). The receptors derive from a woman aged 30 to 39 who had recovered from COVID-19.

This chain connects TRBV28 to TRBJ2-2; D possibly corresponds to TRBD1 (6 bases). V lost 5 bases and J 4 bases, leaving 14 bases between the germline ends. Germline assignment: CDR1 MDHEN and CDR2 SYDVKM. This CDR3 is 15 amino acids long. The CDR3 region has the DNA TGTGCCAGCAGTAGTCAGACAGGTTTCACCGGGGAGCTGTTTTTT. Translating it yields CASSSQTGFTGELFF.

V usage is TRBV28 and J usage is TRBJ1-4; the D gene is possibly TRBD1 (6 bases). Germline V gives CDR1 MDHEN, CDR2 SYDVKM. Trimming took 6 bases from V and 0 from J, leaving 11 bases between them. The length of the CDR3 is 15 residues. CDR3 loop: CASSRTAATNEKLFF. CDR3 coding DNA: TGTGCCAGCAGCCGGACAGCAGCAACTAATGAAAAACTGTTTTTT. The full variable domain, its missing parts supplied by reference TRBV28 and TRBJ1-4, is DVKVTQSSRYLVKRTGEKVFLECVQDMDHENMFWYRQDPGLGLRLIYFSYDVKMKEKGDIPEGYSVSREKKERFSLILESASTNQTSMYLCASSRTAATNEKLFFGSGTQLSVL.

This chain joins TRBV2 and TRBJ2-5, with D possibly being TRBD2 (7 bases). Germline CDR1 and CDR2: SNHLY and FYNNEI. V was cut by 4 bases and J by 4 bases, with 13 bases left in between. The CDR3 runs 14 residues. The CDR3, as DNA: TGTGCCAGCAGTGTTAGTGGGGGGGCAGAGACCCAGTACTTC. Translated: CASSVSGGAETQYF.

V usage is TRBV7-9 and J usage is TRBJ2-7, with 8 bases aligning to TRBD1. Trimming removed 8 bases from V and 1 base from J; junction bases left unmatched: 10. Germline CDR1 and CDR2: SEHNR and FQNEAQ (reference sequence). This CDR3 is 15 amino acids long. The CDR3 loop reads CASRPRTGRSYEQYF. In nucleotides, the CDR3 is TGTGCCAGCCGGCCGCGGACAGGGAGGTCCTACGAGCAGTACTTC.

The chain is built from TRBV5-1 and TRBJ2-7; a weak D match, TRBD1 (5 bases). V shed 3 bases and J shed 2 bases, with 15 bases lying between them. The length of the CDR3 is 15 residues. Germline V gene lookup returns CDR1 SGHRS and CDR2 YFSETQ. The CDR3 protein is CASSYSAGLPYEQYF. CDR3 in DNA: TGCGCCAGCAGCTATTCGGCAGGGTTGCCCTACGAGCAGTACTTC.

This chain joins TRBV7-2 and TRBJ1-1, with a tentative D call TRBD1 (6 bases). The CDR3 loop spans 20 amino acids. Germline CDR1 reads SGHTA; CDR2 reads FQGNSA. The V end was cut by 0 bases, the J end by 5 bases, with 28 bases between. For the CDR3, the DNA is TGTGCCAGCAGCTTAGCCGGGGCGGGTGGGGGCGCAAGAATTTGGACTGAAGCTTTCTTT. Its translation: CASSLAGAGGGARIWTEAFF.

CDR3 sequence: CASSRRVGTEAFF. The DNA for the CDR3 is TGTGCCAGCAGTAGGCGGGTGGGCACTGAAGCTTTCTTT. The chain joins TRBV25-1 to TRBJ1-1; D remains ambiguous. Germline lookup yields CDR1 MGHDK and CDR2 SYGVNS. The CDR3 sequence is 13 residues long. With 5 bases removed from V and 4 bases from J, the gap between germline ends came to 11 bases.

In nucleotides, the CDR3 is TGTGCCAGCAGCTTGGAGGGACTAGCGGGAGAGAAGAACACCGGGGAGCTGTTTTTT. Its translation: CASSLEGLAGEKNTGELFF. V usage is TRBV5-5 and J usage is TRBJ2-2; TRBD2 matches at 14 bases. With V trimmed by 0 bases and J by 1 base, 5 bases remained unmatched. Germline CDR1 and CDR2: SGHKS and YYEKEE (reference sequence). The CDR3 sequence is 19 residues long.

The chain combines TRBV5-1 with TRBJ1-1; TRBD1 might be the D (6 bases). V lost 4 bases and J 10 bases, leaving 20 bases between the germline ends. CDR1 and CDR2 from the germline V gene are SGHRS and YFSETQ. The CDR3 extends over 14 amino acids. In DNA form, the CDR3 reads TGCGCCAGCAGCGAGATACCGGGGGGCGTAATAGCTTTCTTT. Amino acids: CASSEIPGGVIAFF.

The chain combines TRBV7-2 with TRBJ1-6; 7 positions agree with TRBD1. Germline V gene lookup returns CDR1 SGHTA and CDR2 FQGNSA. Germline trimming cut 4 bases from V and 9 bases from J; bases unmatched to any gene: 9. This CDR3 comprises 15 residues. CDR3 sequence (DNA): TGTGCCAGCAGCTGGGGGGACAGCCGGAGTTCACCCCTCCACTTT. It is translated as CASSWGDSRSSPLHF.

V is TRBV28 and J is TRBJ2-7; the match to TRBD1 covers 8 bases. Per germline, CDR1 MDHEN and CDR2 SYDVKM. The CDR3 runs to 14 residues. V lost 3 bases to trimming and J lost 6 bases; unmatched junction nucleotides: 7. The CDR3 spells CASSLGLRGREQYV. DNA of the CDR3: TGTGCCAGCAGTTTGGGTCTCAGGGGGCGCGAGCAGTACGTC.

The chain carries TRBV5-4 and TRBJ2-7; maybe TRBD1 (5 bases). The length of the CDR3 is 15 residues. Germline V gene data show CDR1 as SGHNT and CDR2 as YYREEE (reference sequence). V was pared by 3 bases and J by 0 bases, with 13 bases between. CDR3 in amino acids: CASSSPGWFSYEQYF. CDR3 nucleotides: TGTGCCAGCAGCTCTCCAGGGTGGTTCTCCTACGAGCAGTACTTC.

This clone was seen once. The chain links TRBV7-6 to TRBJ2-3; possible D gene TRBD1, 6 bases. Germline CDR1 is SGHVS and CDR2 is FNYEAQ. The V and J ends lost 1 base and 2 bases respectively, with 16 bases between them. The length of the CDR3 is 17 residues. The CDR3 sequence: CASSLEGRDTYTDTQYF. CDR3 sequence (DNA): TGTGCCAGCAGCTTAGAGGGCCGGGACACCTACACAGATACGCAGTATTTT.

The CDR3 reads CASSWDRGNYGYTF. For the CDR3, the DNA is TGTGCCAGCAGCTGGGACAGGGGAAACTATGGCTACACCTTC. This sequence joins TRBV5-4 and TRBJ1-2; 10 bases align to TRBD1. Germline V lookup: CDR1 SGHNT, CDR2 YYREEE (reference sequence). This CDR3 contains 14 residues. Losses at the gene ends were 3 bases for V and 2 bases for J; bases not matched to a gene: 1.

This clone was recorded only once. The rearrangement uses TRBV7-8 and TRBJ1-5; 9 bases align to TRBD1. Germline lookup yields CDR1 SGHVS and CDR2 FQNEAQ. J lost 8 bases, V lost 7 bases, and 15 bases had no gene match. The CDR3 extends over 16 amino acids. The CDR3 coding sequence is TGTGCCAGCACAGCTCAAACCGGACAGGGGTTTGAGCCCCAGCATTTT. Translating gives CASTAQTGQGFEPQHF. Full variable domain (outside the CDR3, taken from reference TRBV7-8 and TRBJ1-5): GAGVSQSPRYKVAKRGQDVALRCDPISGHVSLFWYQQALGQGPEFLTYFQNEAQLDKSGLPSDRFFAERPEGSVSTLKIQRTQQEDSAVYLCASTAQTGQGFEPQHFGDGTRLSIL.

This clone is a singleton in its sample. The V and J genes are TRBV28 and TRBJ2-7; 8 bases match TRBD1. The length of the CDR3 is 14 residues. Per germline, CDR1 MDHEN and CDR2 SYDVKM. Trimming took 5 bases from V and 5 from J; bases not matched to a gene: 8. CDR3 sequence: CASSLDRVVNEQYV. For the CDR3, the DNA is TGTGCCAGCAGTCTGGACAGGGTCGTTAACGAGCAGTACGTC.

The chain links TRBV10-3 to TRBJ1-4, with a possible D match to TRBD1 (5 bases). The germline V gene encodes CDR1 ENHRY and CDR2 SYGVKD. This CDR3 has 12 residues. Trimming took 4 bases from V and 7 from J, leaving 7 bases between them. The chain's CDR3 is CAISGGGEKLFF. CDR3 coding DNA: TGTGCCATCAGTGGGGGGGGTGAAAAACTGTTTTTT.

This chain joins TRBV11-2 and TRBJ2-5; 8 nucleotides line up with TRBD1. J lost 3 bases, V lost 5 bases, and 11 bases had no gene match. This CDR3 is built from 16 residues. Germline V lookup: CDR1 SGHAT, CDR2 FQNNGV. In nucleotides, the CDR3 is TGTGCCAGCAGCCCACTCTACACAGGGGGAGAAGAGACCCAGTACTTC. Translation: CASSPLYTGGEETQYF.

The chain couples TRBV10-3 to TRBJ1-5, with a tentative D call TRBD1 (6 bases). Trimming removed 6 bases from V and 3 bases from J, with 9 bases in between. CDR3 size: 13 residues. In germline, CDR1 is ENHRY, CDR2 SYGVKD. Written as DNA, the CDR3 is TGTGCCATCAGGACAGGAATCAATCAGCCCCAGCATTTT. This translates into CAIRTGINQPQHF.

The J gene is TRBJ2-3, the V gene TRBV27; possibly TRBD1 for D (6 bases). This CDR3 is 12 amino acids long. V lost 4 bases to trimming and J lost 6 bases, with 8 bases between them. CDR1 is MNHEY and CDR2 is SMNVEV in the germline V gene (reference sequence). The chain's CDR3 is CASSSGVDTQYF. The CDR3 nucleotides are TGTGCCAGCAGTTCAGGGGTGGATACGCAGTATTTT.

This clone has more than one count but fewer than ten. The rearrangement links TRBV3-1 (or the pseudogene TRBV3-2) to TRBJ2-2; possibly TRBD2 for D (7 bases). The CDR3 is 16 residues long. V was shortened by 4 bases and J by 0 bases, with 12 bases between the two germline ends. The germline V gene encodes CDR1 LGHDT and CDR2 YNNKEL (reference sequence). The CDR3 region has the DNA TGTGCCAGCAGCCTACTGGGGGGGCCGAACACCGGGGAGCTGTTTTTT. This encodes CASSLLGGPNTGELFF.